This T cell receptor (beta chain) was recovered during a study of shared clonotypes between healthy human individuals (dated by TCRdb to about 2020). Study-wide context: The cohort comprised a couple of women and three men aged 18 to 49 years. For each donor, CD4 naive and CD4 memory were each run on three plates, CD8 naive on two plates, and CD8 memory on one plate. To increase sequencing depth and limit assay-specific biases, different laboratories used diverse techniques to prepare libraries and sequence TCR repertoires. Leukapheresis yielded between about 0.85 and 9 billion PBMCs per donor. Blood TCR repertoires of roughly five healthy adults were deeply sequenced to estimate repertoire size and the extent of clonotype sharing between individuals. Findings and caveats that apply to the study as a whole: Even with the large sequencing depth, rarefaction of the sorted-subset datasets indicated that sequencing was incomplete. Based on pairwise subsampling, the degree of clonotype sharing among donors was expected to be affected by sequencing depth. Naive subsets generally had larger estimated clonotype richness than memory subsets. Sampling was restricted to blood, and TCR repertoires in tissue are likely to differ from TCR repertoires in blood. Sharing across a handful of donors was observed for about 5% of naive CD4, over 3% of naive CD8, about 2.3% of memory CD4, and around 0.4% of memory CD8 clonotypes. The genetic and exposure-history diversity represented was limited by the small number of donors. Compared with non-shared clonotypes, the clonotypes found in all four sorted-subset donors had higher generation probabilities.

CDR1 and CDR2 (MNHEY, SVGAGI) derive from the germline V gene. The germline ends are 14 bases apart after V is trimmed by 4 bases and J by 4 bases. The CDR3 goes from the cysteine to the phenylalanine over 15 residues. Solely the CDR3 DNA is kept, with 45 bases framed from the first base. TCR CDR3 regions were amplified from genomic DNA by multiplex PCR using the deep immunoSEQ assay. Genomic DNA extracted from each cell subset was distributed evenly over all wells of several immunoSEQ 96-well plates, and each plate served as one replicate. For sorted subsets, 150 to 200 ng genomic DNA, equal to about 30,000 T cell genomes, was loaded into each replicate PCR. Purified libraries were quantified with a Qubit 3.0 fluorometer, sized on a Bioanalyzer 2100, and re-quantified with the KAPA Library Quantification kit. Each immunoSEQ 96-well plate was sequenced on its own single-read 150-cycle Illumina NextSeq 550 flow cell. The study's own analysis went as follows. Because the immunoSEQ output held only junctional sequences and lacked quality scores, the filtering could not match the filtering applied to full-length reads. To assign V/J genes and CDR3, sequences were annotated against IMGT germline references using PyIR, a Python wrapper for IgBLAST v1.9. Reads were filtered out if the reads had weak V/J assignments (E-value above 1e-6), no CDR3, stop codons, out-of-frame junctions, or ambiguous translated residues. V3J clonotypes were defined as sequences sharing the same inferred V gene, J gene, and CDR3 amino acid sequence. To compute the percentage overlap between repertoires, the number of shared unique clonotypes was divided by the size of the smaller repertoire. Repertoire richness was assessed with RTK rarefaction, the Chao1 estimator, and Recon v2.1 estimates of unobserved clonotypes. For all TCRbeta clonotypes obtained by the gDNA method from several donors, generation probabilities were computed with OLGA. The immuneACCESS repertoire file appears here via TCRdb, limited to in-frame rearrangements. These files lack a portion of the clones; in checked studies, under half of the deficit traces to unresolved V genes, and the cause of the others is not known. D and trimming were read from the DNA, whereas the V and J calls and clone size are those reported in that table. The sample data list millions of clones, and 85% to 95% of these were observed just once. Clones ranked in the top ten supply 0.13% of the sample.

About this clone itself: What antigen it recognizes has not been identified. No much larger clone is present one base from it, and per-base qualities are unavailable.

Donors were healthy HIV-negative adults with no recently reported acute infections or vaccinations. All donors were Caucasian adults living in Nashville, Tennessee, USA. CD4+ T cells were enriched by magnetic negative selection; naive cells were then positively selected on CD45RA, and the negative fraction formed the memory subset. After blood collection by leukapheresis, PBMCs were isolated using Ficoll-Histopaque density gradient centrifugation and then cryopreserved in the vapor phase of liquid nitrogen. Analytical flow cytometry was used to check the purity and quantity of each magnetically sorted T cell population. Genomic DNA was isolated from every sorted fraction and measured by UV absorbance on a Nanodrop 2000c.

Recombination connected TRBV6-5 to TRBJ1-5, and possibly TRBD1, on 6 matching bases. Sequenced: naive CD4+ T cells sorted from blood. The cell subset or site label on this specimen signifies: CD45RA+ positively selected. The clonotype comes from a man aged 18 to 30 in good health. The sequenced DNA: TGTGCCAGCAGTTCCACCTCCGGACAGAATCAGCCCCAGCATTTT. This encodes CASSSTSGQNQPQHF.